This TCR beta chain was observed in a study of shared clonotypes between healthy human individuals. The repertoire was sequenced with immunoSEQ multiplex PCR; TCRdb's copy has only in-frame clones and lacks some. Among about 470,000 clones listed, roughly 77% were seen once. V was shortened by 8 bases and J by 1 base, with 6 bases between the two germline ends. The CDR3 extends over 13 amino acids. From germline, CDR1 is KGHSH and CDR2 LQKENI. This clonotype was sampled from a woman in her thirties or forties in good health. Some clones in this sample may be carry-over from other donors' samples. The chain couples TRBV18 to TRBJ2-6, with a weak D call TRBD1 (5 bases). The sample comprised PBMCs. This CDR3 is CASRQSGANVLTF. CDR3 sequence (DNA): TGTGCCAGCCGACAGTCTGGGGCCAACGTCCTGACTTTC. The whole variable domain, remainder taken from reference TRBV18 and TRBJ2-6, is NAGVMQNPRHLVRRRGQEARLRCSPMKGHSHVYWYRQLPEEGLKFMVYLQKENIIDESGMPKERFSAEFPKEGPSILRIQQVVRGDSAAYFCASRQSGANVLTFGAGSRLTVL.